The clone carrying this T cell receptor beta chain has just one count. These data are taken from a study of cytomegalovirus exposure and HLA in healthy donors. It was with 60 Vbeta and 13 Jbeta primers that the PCR ran. The method was immunoSEQ multiplex PCR; TCRdb's version includes in-frame clones alone and lacks a portion of them. The table records around 52,000 clones, about 80% of them present only once. The sample comprised PBMCs. This TCR derives from a man in his forties in good health and CMV-seronegative.

The CDR3, as DNA: TGTGCCAGCAGCTTAGGGACAGGTTATGGCTACACCTTC. Translated, it gives CASSLGTGYGYTF. This chain links TRBV7-2 with TRBJ1-2; TRBD1 matches at 7 bases. The V and J ends lost 1 base and 5 bases, in that order; junction bases with no gene match: 1. This CDR3 is 13 amino acids long. Germline lookup yields CDR1 SGHTA and CDR2 FQGNSA.